This TCR beta chain came from a study of blood T cell repertoires in COVID-19. Study at large: Researchers got acute and convalescent COVID-19 samples from the United States, Italy and Spain. In each case, the material was cDNA or gDNA derived from T cells, B-cell-depleted T cells, or PBMCs.

CDR3 length: 15 residues. Trimming removed 3 bases from V and 6 bases from J; junction bases left unmatched: 6. Germline values: CDR1 SGDLS, CDR2 YYNGEE. This clone was detected only once. While infection was still active, Seattle patients were enrolled and then followed longitudinally. Under the authors' procedure: The authors estimated nucleated cell counts from reference gene primer amplification. Repertoires were generated with immunoSEQ multiplex PCR, while TCRdb's copy carries only in-frame clones and drops some. V, J and clone size are taken as reported in that table, and D and trimming were inferred from the DNA itself. Counted here are some 120,000 clones, roughly nine tenths occurring once; the ten biggest clones make up 4% to 5%.

Specimen: peripheral blood. This chain joins TRBV9 and TRBJ2-2, with 9 positions matching TRBD1. The receptor's source is a man between 60 and 70 years old with COVID-19, enrolled during active disease. CDR3 nucleotides: TGTGCCAGCAGCGCCAGGGACAGGGAGGCCGGGGAGCTGTTTTTT. Translated: CASSARDREAGELFF.